This T cell receptor (beta chain) was sequenced during a study of regulatory T cells in long-lasting Graves disease. The CDR3 length is 14 residues. Germline CDR1 reads MDHEN; CDR2 reads SYDVKM. With 3 bases removed from V and 6 bases from J, the gap between germline ends came to 14 bases. Time point given: newly diagnosed GD, antithyroid drugs for less than 3 months. Extracted PBMC RNA gave rise to the TCR library. Arm-PCR of CDR3 regions and iRepertoire HTBI primers were used to build TCR beta libraries. From the multiplex PCR reads, TCRdb called clonotypes with MiXCR, one entry per CDR3 protein. The sample gives almost 450,000 distinct CDR3 sequences, 15% to 20% of which show up once; around 11% is in the top ten. This clonotype was seen ten or more times. The data also belong to a second study, concerning T cells in Graves' hyperthyroidism and ophthalmopathy. Per that study: Also found in blood were most expanded thyroid clonotypes above 0.001. The model identified upcoming ophthalmopathy a median about 7.1 months ahead of onset.

This chain connects TRBV28 to TRBJ1-2; the D gene is possibly TRBD1 (5 bases). The sample consisted of peripheral blood mononuclear cells (PBMCs), taken at new diagnosis, from a patient treated with antithyroid drugs. The sequence was obtained from a woman aged 25 to 39 with Graves disease. The CDR3 nucleotides read TGTGCCAGCAGTTTCGGGACGGGGGATAATGGCTACACCTTC. This sequence encodes CASSFGTGDNGYTF.